This TCR beta chain came from a study of regulatory T cells in long-lasting Graves disease. For TCR beta, libraries came from iRepertoire HTBI primers and Arm-PCR of CDR3 regions. In TCRdb, the multiplex PCR reads were re-called with MiXCR into one record per CDR3 protein. This table holds some 500,000 distinct CDR3 sequences, roughly 13% found once. General study results and limits: TCR diversity was lower in persistent Graves' patients than in newly diagnosed ones.

The time point is: newly diagnosed GD, antithyroid drugs for less than 3 months. Following extraction of RNA from PBMCs, that RNA was used to make the TCR library. The CDR3 totals 13 residues. The V end lost 2 bases, the J end lost 2 bases, and 7 bases lay between the germline ends. The germline V gene has CDR1 MNHEY and CDR2 SVGEGT. This clonotype was recorded many times. The antigen is unknown. These data also formed part of another study, on T cells in Graves' hyperthyroidism and ophthalmopathy. In that study: Disease duration under 2 months; hyperthyroidism patients were aged 18 to 65. The diagnoses drew upon clinical symptoms, serum thyroxine and TRAb, thyroid ultrasound and orbital computed tomography. In validation, the model predicted ophthalmopathy. These predictions came a median approximately six months before onset.

This TCR derives from a man between 25 and 39 years old with Graves disease. The source was peripheral blood mononuclear cells (PBMCs), collected at new diagnosis, from a patient treated with antithyroid drugs. The chain carries TRBV6-2 or TRBV6-3 and TRBJ2-7; D not resolved. The CDR3 protein is CASSYNGPYEQYF. In nucleotides, the CDR3 is TGTGCCAGCAGTTACAACGGACCCTACGAGCAGTACTTC.